Following are 32 T cell receptor beta chains from one sample sequenced in a study of Graves' ophthalmopathy and Graves' hyperthyroidism. CDR3 regions of TCR beta were amplified from RNA transcripts. A first-round RT-PCR used HTBI primers, followed by a second-round multiplex PCR. From the multiplex PCR reads, TCRdb called clonotypes with MiXCR, one entry per CDR3 protein. The sample comprises about 390,000 distinct CDR3 sequences, about 17% of which are singletons, and around 2.4% rests with the top ten. The sequencing sample was made of peripheral blood. These TCRs come from an adult woman with stable Graves' hyperthyroidism.

This clonotype has just a few counts. The chain combines TRBV7-9 with TRBJ2-7; the match to TRBD1 covers 7 bases. The CDR3 has 15 amino acids. V gave up 5 bases and J gave up 5 bases; unmatched junction bases: 12. Germline-derived CDR1 and CDR2 are SEHNR and FQNEAQ (reference sequence). The CDR3 DNA reads TGTGCCAGCAGCCAGGGGATGACAGGGTCCGACGAGCAGTACTTC. Its translation is CASSQGMTGSDEQYF.

This clonotype has at least ten counts. The CDR3 loop reads CASKEERDRGSPLHF. CDR3 nucleotides: TGTGCCAGTAAAGAGGAGAGAGACAGGGGTTCACCCCTCCACTTT. The chain links TRBV19 to TRBJ1-6, with TRBD1 identical over 8 bases. Unmatched junction bases numbered 11, after V lost 7 bases and J lost 9 bases. CDR1 is LNHDA and CDR2 is SQIVND in the germline V gene (reference sequence). This CDR3 spans 15 amino acids. Full variable domain (rest looked up from reference TRBV19 and TRBJ1-6): DGGITQSPKYLFRKEGQNVTLSCEQNLNHDAMYWYRQDPGQGLRLIYYSQIVNDFQKGDIAEGYSVSREKKESFPLTVTSAQKNPTAFYLCASKEERDRGSPLHFGNGTRLTVT.

This clonotype was seen many times. V is TRBV3-1 and J is TRBJ2-5, with D maybe TRBD1 (5 bases). Looked up from germline, CDR1 is LGHDT and CDR2 is YNNKEL (reference sequence). Trimming cost V 4 bases and J 5 bases, with 14 bases left between them. The CDR3 is 14 amino acids. The CDR3 DNA sequence: TGTGCCAGCAGCCTTGAGGCAGGGATGGAGACCCAGTACTTC. Its translation is CASSLEAGMETQYF.

This clonotype appeared many times. This chain links TRBV12-3 or TRBV12-4 with TRBJ1-3; D uncertain. This CDR3 has 13 amino acids. Trimming stripped 5 bases from V and 0 bases from J, with 5 bases between. Written as DNA, the CDR3 is TGTGCCAGCAGTGAGAGCTCTGGAAACACCATATATTTT. Its translation is CASSESSGNTIYF.

The table lists this clonotype with many counts. The J gene is TRBJ1-2, the V gene TRBV9; D unclear. Germline V gene data show CDR1 as SGDLS and CDR2 as YYNGEE. V lost 0 bases and J lost 3, with 9 bases in between. This CDR3 comprises 14 residues. The CDR3 coding sequence is TGTGCCAGCAGCGTAGGGGCAGGTGACTATGGCTACACCTTC. It translates to CASSVGAGDYGYTF. The full variable domain, completed using reference TRBV9 and TRBJ1-2, is DSGVTQTPKHLITATGQRVTLRCSPRSGDLSVYWYQQSLDQGLQFLIQYYNGEERAKGNILERFSAQQFPDLHSELNLSSLELGDSALYFCASSVGAGDYGYTFGSGTRLTVV.

The J gene is TRBJ2-5, the V gene TRBV29-1, with a tentative D call TRBD2 (5 bases). With 4 bases removed from V and 5 bases from J, the gap between germline ends came to 5 bases. Germline CDR1 is SQVTM and CDR2 is ANQGSEA. The CDR3 runs 10 residues. The CDR3 sequence: CSVGEETQYF. Here the CDR3 DNA reads TGCAGCGTTGGGGAGGAGACCCAGTACTTC.

The V gene is TRBV2, the J gene TRBJ1-2; 7 nucleotides match TRBD1. Looked up from germline, CDR1 is SNHLY and CDR2 is FYNNEI. This CDR3 comprises 14 residues. Losses at the gene ends were 2 bases for V and 4 bases for J; bases not matched to a gene: 4. As DNA, the CDR3 is TGTGCCAGCAGTGAAACACAGGGGATCTATGGCTACACCTTC. Residues: CASSETQGIYGYTF.

This clonotype was found many times. The V call is TRBV4-1, the J call TRBJ1-1, with TRBD1 identical over 9 bases. With V trimmed by 6 bases and J by 4 bases, 15 bases remained unmatched. This CDR3 spans 17 amino acids. Germline V gene sequence: CDR1 MGHRA, CDR2 YSYEKL. CDR3 residues: CASRKTGTGLLRTEAFF. The CDR3 DNA reads TGCGCCAGCAGAAAAACCGGGACAGGGTTATTGCGCACTGAAGCTTTCTTT.

This clonotype was seen repeatedly, ten times or more. CDR3 in amino acids: CASSEAWTGRGYTF. Written as DNA, the CDR3 is TGTGCCAGCAGTGAAGCCTGGACAGGTCGGGGCTACACCTTC. The V and J genes are TRBV6-1 and TRBJ1-2; TRBD1 matches 7 bases. Germline V gene data show CDR1 as MNHNS and CDR2 as SASEGT. This CDR3 is built from 14 residues. J lost 8 bases, V lost 0 bases, and 6 bases had no gene match.

This clonotype was found many times. The V and J genes are TRBV4-2 and TRBJ1-3, with 9 bases aligning to TRBD1. Losses at the gene ends were 5 bases for V and 7 bases for J; bases not matched to a gene: 9. The CDR3 has 15 amino acids. Germline CDR1 reads LGHNA; CDR2 reads YNFKEQ. In DNA, the CDR3 is TGTGCCAGCAGCGCCGGGACAGGGAATGTCAACACCATATATTTT. Translation gives CASSAGTGNVNTIYF.

In its sample, this clonotype was seen many times. V is TRBV12-3 or TRBV12-4 and J is TRBJ2-6, with D hard to call. This CDR3 has 13 amino acids. Trimming removed 6 bases from V and 2 bases from J, with 5 bases in between. CDR3 DNA: TGTGCCAGCAGAGAGACTGGGGCCAACGTCCTGACTTTC. Encoded protein: CASRETGANVLTF.

Note on this clonotype: Given the absence of the conserved phenylalanine or tryptophan at the CDR3 end, a read error is likely. The chain carries TRBV2 and TRBJ1-1; maybe TRBD1 (5 bases). The CDR3 runs to 16 residues. Trimming pared 6 bases from V and 1 base from J, leaving 18 bases between. Per the germline V gene, CDR1 is SNHLY and CDR2 is FYNNEI. The CDR3 here is CASSQDPGRGNTEAFL. CDR3 sequence (DNA): TGTGCCAGCAGCCAAGATCCGGGAAGGGGGAACACTGAAGCTTTCCTT.

This clonotype was seen repeatedly, ten times or more. V usage is TRBV6-2 or TRBV6-3 and J usage is TRBJ1-1; D gene ambiguous. Trimming shortened V by 6 bases and J by 6 bases, and 8 bases separated the two germline ends. Germline V CDR1 and CDR2: MNHEY, SVGEGT. CDR3 length: 11 residues. DNA of the CDR3: TGTGCCAGCAGGGTTAACGCTGAAGCTTTCTTT. Translating gives CASRVNAEAFF.

This clonotype was observed many times. A read error may produce the germline difference seen at one junction end. The genes are TRBV20-1 and TRBJ2-7; 13 bases map to TRBD2. Germline V lookup: CDR1 DFQATT, CDR2 SNEGSKA (reference sequence). The CDR3 loop spans 13 amino acids. The CDR3 sequence is CSATGLAGVFARF. CDR3 nucleotide sequence: TGCAGTGCTACCGGACTAGCGGGAGTATTTGCGCGCTTC.

This clonotype was counted at least ten times. The chain joins TRBV28 to TRBJ2-5; perhaps TRBD2 as D (6 bases). In germline, CDR1 is MDHEN, CDR2 SYDVKM. This CDR3 is 15 amino acids long. V gave up 7 bases and J gave up 3 bases, with 18 bases separating them. CDR3 loop: CASNLLAETKETQYF. In DNA form, the CDR3 reads TGTGCCAGCAACCTACTAGCCGAAACAAAAGAGACCCAGTACTTC.

At least ten counts were recorded for this clonotype. The rearrangement links TRBV6-1 to TRBJ2-7; D remains unclear. Germline CDR1 reads MNHNS; CDR2 reads SASEGT. The length of the CDR3 is 12 residues. V was pared by 6 bases and J by 0 bases, with 6 bases between. CDR3 protein: CASRGFSYEQYF. The CDR3 nucleotides read TGTGCCAGCAGAGGGTTCTCCTACGAGCAGTACTTC.

This clonotype was recorded at least ten times. V and J are TRBV4-1 and TRBJ2-7, with TRBD2 identical over 12 bases. Germline CDR1 and CDR2: MGHRA and YSYEKL. This CDR3 has 17 amino acids. J gave up 2 bases and V 0 bases, and 5 bases lay outside the gene matches. The chain's CDR3 is CASSQDPRLAGAYEQYF. CDR3 sequence (DNA): TGCGCCAGCAGCCAAGATCCAAGACTAGCGGGAGCCTACGAGCAGTACTTC.

This clonotype turned up a few times. The gene calls are TRBV28 and TRBJ2-5, with 7 bases that match TRBD1. V lost 0 bases, J lost 4 bases, and 8 bases stayed unmatched. Germline lookup yields CDR1 MDHEN and CDR2 SYDVKM. The CDR3 spans 16 residues. Written as DNA, the CDR3 is TGTGCCAGCAGTTTATGGGGGGCAGCAGGGGGAGAGACCCAGTACTTC. It yields the protein CASSLWGAAGGETQYF.

This clonotype is categorized as medium-sized. The chain recombines TRBV29-1 with TRBJ2-5; D uncertain. V gave up 1 base and J gave up 0 bases, with 6 bases separating them. This CDR3 is 13 amino acids long. Germline CDR1 is SQVTM and CDR2 is ANQGSEA. The CDR3 protein is CSVEGLNQETQYF. The CDR3 bases are TGCAGCGTTGAAGGGCTTAACCAAGAGACCCAGTACTTC.

This clonotype showed up many times. The chain uses TRBV4-2 and TRBJ2-7; D might be TRBD2 (6 bases). The CDR3 extends over 14 amino acids. Trimming removed 3 bases from V and 2 bases from J, with 11 bases in between. Per germline, CDR1 LGHNA and CDR2 YNFKEQ. CDR3 residues: CASSQGDSAYEQYF. CDR3 nucleotides: TGTGCCAGCAGCCAGGGGGACTCAGCCTACGAGCAGTACTTC.

In this sample, this clonotype turned up many times. J is TRBJ2-3 and V is TRBV6-1; D possibly corresponds to TRBD1 (6 bases). The V and J ends lost 4 bases and 2 bases respectively, with 10 bases between them. This CDR3 comprises 14 residues. Germline loops: CDR1 MNHNS, CDR2 SASEGT. CDR3 sequence reads: CASSGTGFTDTQYF. The CDR3 DNA reads TGTGCCAGCAGTGGTACAGGGTTCACAGATACGCAGTATTTT.

This clonotype occurred many times. The chain links TRBV20-1 to TRBJ2-5, with D hard to call. CDR1 DFQATT and CDR2 SNEGSKA come from the germline V gene (reference sequence). V gave up 4 bases and J gave up 0 bases, with 12 bases separating them. CDR3 length: 14 amino acids. In nucleotides, the CDR3 is TGCAGTGCTACCATGAGTGGGCACCAAGAGACCCAGTACTTC. Translated: CSATMSGHQETQYF.

This clonotype occurred many times. The chain combines TRBV20-1 with TRBJ1-5; 10 bases agree with TRBD1. CDR1 DFQATT and CDR2 SNEGSKA come from the germline V gene (reference sequence). The CDR3 sequence is 13 residues long. The V segment lost 6 bases and the J segment 5 bases; nucleotides outside the gene matches: 4. CDR3 sequence (DNA): TGCAGTGCAGACAGGGGGCGAGATCAGCCCCAGCATTTT. Translated: CSADRGRDQPQHF.

This clonotype came up many times. The chain couples TRBV5-1 to TRBJ1-1; D call uncertain. Germline loops: CDR1 SGHRS, CDR2 YFSETQ. The CDR3 is 14 residues long. V was trimmed by 9 bases and J by 0 bases, leaving 15 bases between them. This chain's CDR3 is CATGPGGMNTEAFF. The CDR3 bases are TGCGCCACCGGACCGGGTGGCATGAACACTGAAGCTTTCTTT. Full variable domain (missing parts from reference TRBV5-1 and TRBJ1-1): KAGVTQTPRYLIKTRGQQVTLSCSPISGHRSVSWYQQTPGQGLQFLFEYFSETQRNKGNFPGRFSGRQFSNSRSEMNVSTLELGDSALYLCATGPGGMNTEAFFGQGTRLTVV.

This chain uses TRBV12-3 or TRBV12-4 with TRBJ2-5; possibly TRBD1 for D (6 bases). This CDR3 has 14 residues. Trimming cost V 6 bases and J 5 bases, with 16 bases left between them. CDR3: CASRSRGFRETQYF. CDR3 in DNA: TGTGCCAGCAGGTCTAGGGGGTTCCGGGAGACCCAGTACTTC.

This clonotype was seen ten or more times. The chain combines TRBV27 with TRBJ1-1, with a weak D call TRBD1 (6 bases). Trimming took off 11 bases at V and 11 bases at J, with 18 bases between the two ends. CDR3 length equals 11 residues. Germline values: CDR1 MNHEY, CDR2 SMNVEV (reference sequence). CDR3 sequence reads: CAVKRGGSAFF. CDR3 DNA sequence: TGTGCCGTCAAGAGGGGGGGATCGGCTTTCTTT.

This chain joins TRBV6-5 and TRBJ1-2; D gene unclear. The CDR3 has 15 amino acids. The V end lost 4 bases, the J end lost 0 bases, and 12 bases lay between the germline ends. CDR1 MNHEY and CDR2 SVGAGI come from the germline V gene. In DNA, the CDR3 is TGTGCCAGCAGTTCGCAGGAGCCCACTAACTATGGCTACACCTTC. Encoded protein: CASSSQEPTNYGYTF.

This clonotype has ten or more counts. The V call is TRBV20-1, the J call TRBJ1-2, with D perhaps TRBD1 (5 bases). Germline V gene data show CDR1 as DFQATT and CDR2 as SNEGSKA (reference sequence). V lost 4 bases to trimming and J lost 8 bases, with 20 bases between them. CDR3 length: 14 residues. The CDR3 loop is CSAIPTGGVEGYTF. CDR3 nucleotides: TGCAGTGCTATCCCAACCGGGGGGGTCGAAGGCTACACCTTC.

The chain combines TRBV18 with TRBJ2-7; a possible D gene is TRBD2 (7 bases). Germline V gene data show CDR1 as KGHSH and CDR2 as LQKENI. V was clipped by 4 bases and J by 5 bases, with 12 bases between them. The CDR3 consists of 13 residues. CDR3 sequence (DNA): TGTGCCAGCTCACACGGGGGGCCGGACGAGCAGTACTTC. Amino acid sequence: CASSHGGPDEQYF.

This clonotype occurred many times. This chain uses TRBV2 with TRBJ2-5; D might be TRBD2 (6 bases). CDR3 size: 14 residues. V was clipped by 3 bases and J by 3 bases, with 11 bases between them. Germline V CDR1 and CDR2: SNHLY, FYNNEI. The CDR3 reads CASSDTSREETQYF. CDR3 in DNA: TGTGCCAGCAGTGATACTAGCCGAGAAGAGACCCAGTACTTC.

This clonotype was counted ten times or more. V gene TRBV6-1 combines with J gene TRBJ2-7; 7 positions agree with TRBD2. Per the germline V gene, CDR1 is MNHNS and CDR2 is SASEGT. This CDR3 has 15 amino acids. J gave up 1 base and V 0 bases, and 3 bases lay outside the gene matches. CDR3 loop: CASSEAAGESYEQYF. CDR3 coding DNA: TGTGCCAGCAGTGAAGCGGCGGGGGAGTCCTACGAGCAGTACTTC.

There are many counts of this clonotype. The V gene is TRBV5-1, the J gene TRBJ1-5; no definite D call. Germline V gives CDR1 SGHRS, CDR2 YFSETQ. V was pared by 2 bases and J by 4 bases, with 7 bases between. There are 13 residues in the CDR3. CDR3 in amino acids: CASSFAPNQPQHF. The CDR3 coding sequence is TGCGCCAGCAGCTTCGCGCCTAATCAGCCCCAGCATTTT.